This entry concerns a single T cell receptor beta chain. The antigen remains unidentified. The CDR3 consists of 14 residues. Germline lookup yields CDR1 LNHDA and CDR2 SQIVND (reference sequence). The V gene end was trimmed by 4 bases and the J gene end by 1 base; junction bases not matched to a gene: 3. Treatment in this sample: about 20 received Ad26.COV2.S at low or high dose, single or two shots; 5 received placebo; per-sample allocation not given. It was on day 63 after the first vaccine or placebo injection that samples were taken. The repertoire was sequenced with immunoSEQ multiplex PCR; TCRdb's copy has only in-frame clones and lacks some. This table has 350,000 to 450,000 clones, roughly 87% appearing once. The sample belongs to a study of Ad26.COV2.S vaccination and SARS-CoV-2 variants. The wider study: Sample donor was a member of the COV1001 Ad26.COV2.S trial arm. Donor got 5x10^10 or 1x10^11 viral particles of Ad26.COV2.S. Regarding the study as a whole: Assessments of TCR breadth and depth may have underestimated the total T cell responses.

This chain links TRBV19 with TRBJ2-5, with 7 positions matching TRBD1. This receptor was taken from a person between 18 and 65 years old who received the Ad26.COV2.S COVID-19 vaccine or a placebo. The material sequenced was peripheral blood, taken in a trial of Ad26.COV2.S vaccine versus placebo. The CDR3 loop is CASSRGQSQETQYF. The CDR3 DNA is TGTGCCAGTAGTAGGGGACAGTCCCAAGAGACCCAGTACTTC.